This TCR beta chain comes out of a study of shared clonotypes between healthy human individuals. The CDR3 has 14 amino acids. V was cut by 2 bases and J by 2 bases, with 9 bases left in between. CDR1 and CDR2 (germline): MNHEY, SMNVEV (reference sequence). The repertoire was sequenced with immunoSEQ multiplex PCR; TCRdb's copy has only in-frame clones and lacks some. The repertoire holds about 1.5 million clones, with roughly 97% as singletons. This receptor was obtained from a young man in good health. This chain joins TRBV27 and TRBJ2-5, with D perhaps matching TRBD2 (5 bases). The sequenced sample consisted of naive CD4+ T cells sorted from blood. Subset in this sample: CD45RA+ positively selected. CDR3 sequence reads: CASSLAGRQETQYF. CDR3 DNA sequence: TGTGCCAGCAGTTTAGCGGGTCGGCAAGAGACCCAGTACTTC.